This T cell receptor beta chain comes out of a study of shared clonotypes between healthy human individuals. From germline, CDR1 is MDHEN and CDR2 SYDVKM. The CDR3 spans 18 residues. The trim removed 3 bases at V and 5 bases at J, leaving 13 bases unmatched. About 30,000 T cell genomes, or 200 to 250 ng DNA, went into the sorted-subset replicate PCRs. Clones were sequenced by immunoSEQ multiplex PCR, and TCRdb holds only the in-frame ones, with some missing. The sample lists some 580,000 clones; 97% were seen once. This rearrangement joins TRBV28 to TRBJ2-5; the match to TRBD2 covers 12 bases. The sequenced material came from naive CD4+ T cells sorted from blood. Subset indicated: CD45RA+ positively selected. This clonotype was obtained from a woman in her twenties or thirties in good health. CDR3 residues: CASSLSGLAGKGWETQYF. The CDR3 coding sequence is TGTGCCAGCAGTTTGAGTGGACTAGCGGGAAAGGGATGGGAGACCCAGTACTTC. The full variable domain, its missing parts supplied by reference TRBV28 and TRBJ2-5, is DVKVTQSSRYLVKRTGEKVFLECVQDMDHENMFWYRQDPGLGLRLIYFSYDVKMKEKGDIPEGYSVSREKKERFSLILESASTNQTSMYLCASSLSGLAGKGWETQYFGPGTRLLVL.